The 27 T cell receptor beta chains presented below share a single source sample, sequenced in a study of blood T cell repertoires in COVID-19. Sequencing was performed with immunoSEQ multiplex PCR; in TCRdb, only in-frame clones are kept and a portion is missing. The table lists about 250,000 clones, roughly 84% of them singletons. Sequenced sample: peripheral blood. Source of these receptors: a woman in her 40s who had recovered from COVID-19.

The chain has TRBV28 and TRBJ2-1; 13 bases are shared with TRBD2. The CDR3 covers 14 residues. Looked up from germline, CDR1 is MDHEN and CDR2 is SYDVKM. With 5 bases clipped from V and 9 bases from J, the junction kept 4 bases outside the gene matches. The CDR3 bases are TGTGCCAGCAGTACTAGCGGGGGGGCCTTTGAGCAGTTCTTC. This encodes CASSTSGGAFEQFF.

This clone was seen once. This chain uses TRBV7-3 with TRBJ2-5; D gene unclear. CDR3 length equals 13 residues. Trimming pared 5 bases from V and 5 bases from J, leaving 12 bases between. Looked up from germline, CDR1 is SGHTA and CDR2 is FQGTGA. The CDR3 sequence is CASSPHRSETQYF. The CDR3 DNA reads as TGTGCCAGCAGCCCCCACAGAAGCGAGACCCAGTACTTC.

The rearrangement joins TRBV4-1 to TRBJ1-2, with 10 bases fitting TRBD1. There are 16 residues in the CDR3. CDR1 MGHRA and CDR2 YSYEKL come from the germline V gene. The trim removed 5 bases at V and 1 base at J, leaving 7 bases unmatched. CDR3 nucleotide sequence: TGCGCCAGCAGCGGTACGGGACAGGGGATTAACTATGGCTACACCTTC. It is translated as CASSGTGQGINYGYTF.

The chain has TRBV19 and TRBJ1-2, with D maybe TRBD1 (6 bases). V was pared by 0 bases and J by 4 bases, with 12 bases between. This CDR3 has 15 residues. CDR1 is LNHDA, CDR2 SQIVND, per germline (reference sequence). The DNA for the CDR3 is TGTGCCAGTAGTATAGAAACGGGGGGCAGCTATGGCTACACCTTC. Residues: CASSIETGGSYGYTF.

V usage is TRBV28 and J usage is TRBJ1-6; 9 bases are a match to TRBD1. This CDR3 region has 16 residues. V was pared by 7 bases and J by 13 bases, with 17 bases of the junction left unmatched. Germline V gives CDR1 MDHEN, CDR2 SYDVKM. The CDR3 is CASTEPVGQGFLPLHF. DNA of the CDR3: TGTGCCAGCACCGAACCCGTGGGACAGGGCTTTCTGCCCCTCCACTTT.

The CDR3 is CASSQGSRRGFTDTQYF. The CDR3 DNA is TGCGCCAGCAGCCAAGGGTCGCGGAGGGGATTCACAGATACGCAGTATTTT. This chain joins TRBV4-1 and TRBJ2-3, with a tentative D call TRBD2 (6 bases). Germline CDR1 reads MGHRA; CDR2 reads YSYEKL. This CDR3 has 17 residues. The V and J ends lost 1 base and 2 bases respectively, with 16 bases between them.

The V call is TRBV6-5, the J call TRBJ1-3; D gene ambiguous. Germline-derived CDR1 and CDR2 are MNHEY and SVGAGI. Trimming left V 5 bases short and J 8 bases short, with 13 bases between. The length of the CDR3 is 13 residues. In DNA, the CDR3 is TGTGCCAGCAGTCCCCGGAGAGGCGACACCATATATTTT. Translated, it gives CASSPRRGDTIYF.

This clone appeared a single time. The CDR3 DNA sequence: TGTGCCAGCAGCGTAGGGACCCTAGGGGCGCACACAGATACGCAGTATTTT. It is translated as CASSVGTLGAHTDTQYF. This rearrangement joins TRBV9 to TRBJ2-3; tentatively, D is TRBD1 (5 bases). Trimming removed 0 bases at V and 2 bases at J, with 16 bases between. This CDR3 is 17 amino acids long. CDR1 SGDLS and CDR2 YYNGEE come from the germline V gene.

This chain joins TRBV5-4 and TRBJ1-6, with 7 bases lining up with TRBD1. Per germline, CDR1 SGHNT and CDR2 YYREEE (reference sequence). Germline trimming cut 3 bases from V and 7 bases from J; bases unmatched to any gene: 7. This CDR3 is 15 amino acids long. In DNA form, the CDR3 reads TGTGCCAGCAGCTCATCCCGGGACAGAAATTCACCCCTCCACTTT. This translates into CASSSSRDRNSPLHF.

This rearrangement joins TRBV4-3 to TRBJ2-1; D gene ambiguous. CDR3 length: 16 residues. The germline V gene encodes CDR1 LGHNA and CDR2 YSLEER. V shed 5 bases and J shed 0 bases, with 14 bases lying between them. The CDR3 region has the DNA TGCGCCAGCAGCGCGAGCGCCCGGAGCTCCTACAATGAGCAGTTCTTC. Translated: CASSASARSSYNEQFF.

This clone was observed once. The V and J genes are TRBV29-1 and TRBJ1-2; no clear D. The germline V gene has CDR1 SQVTM and CDR2 ANQGSEA. V lost 3 bases and J 11 bases, leaving 16 bases between the germline ends. CDR3 size: 12 residues. The CDR3, as DNA: TGCAGCGTTGATACCCCAGGAAGGGAGTACACCTTC. This encodes CSVDTPGREYTF.

The J gene is TRBJ1-2, the V gene TRBV18, with a tentative D call TRBD1 (6 bases). The CDR3 sequence is 14 residues long. Trimming left V 3 bases short and J 4 bases short, with 12 bases between. Per germline, CDR1 KGHSH and CDR2 LQKENI. The CDR3 loop reads CASSPPGVSYGYTF. In DNA, the CDR3 is TGTGCCAGCTCACCTCCAGGGGTTAGCTATGGCTACACCTTC. The whole variable domain, remainder taken from reference TRBV18 and TRBJ1-2, is NAGVMQNPRHLVRRRGQEARLRCSPMKGHSHVYWYRQLPEEGLKFMVYLQKENIIDESGMPKERFSAEFPKEGPSILRIQQVVRGDSAAYFCASSPPGVSYGYTFGSGTRLTVV.

The rearrangement uses TRBV7-9 and TRBJ2-7, with 8 positions matching TRBD2. Per germline, CDR1 SEHNR and CDR2 FQNEAQ (reference sequence). J was trimmed by 1 base and V by 5 bases; bases with no gene match: 13. The length of the CDR3 is 17 residues. CDR3 sequence reads: CASSPDLTSAGSYEQYF. The CDR3 DNA follows: TGTGCCAGCAGCCCCGACCTGACTAGCGCCGGTTCCTACGAGCAGTACTTC. The full variable domain, its missing parts supplied by reference TRBV7-9 and TRBJ2-7, is DTGVSQNPRHKITKRGQNVTFRCDPISEHNRLYWYRQTLGQGPEFLTYFQNEAQLEKSRLLSDRFSAERPKGSFSTLEIQRTEQGDSAMYLCASSPDLTSAGSYEQYFGPGTRLTVT.

This chain uses TRBV6-5 with TRBJ2-1, with 10 nucleotides matching TRBD1. Germline V CDR1 and CDR2: MNHEY, SVGAGI. V lost 4 bases and J lost 7; bases outside the gene matches: 7. The CDR3 is made up of 15 amino acids. The CDR3 sequence is CASSFRQGARNEQFF. The DNA for the CDR3 is TGTGCCAGCAGTTTTCGACAGGGGGCGAGGAATGAGCAGTTCTTC.

In nucleotides, the CDR3 is TGTGCCAGCAGGCGGGACAGCATCTACGAGCAGTACTTC. Its translation: CASRRDSIYEQYF. J is TRBJ2-7 and V is TRBV12-3 or TRBV12-4; perhaps TRBD1 as D (7 bases). Trimming removed 6 bases at V and 3 bases at J, with 12 bases between. The CDR3 runs to 13 residues.

The DNA for the CDR3 is TGTGCCAGCAGCTCCCCGGTGGCGGGAGGCCGGGGTGGGCAGTTCTTC. This gives the protein CASSSPVAGGRGGQFF. J is TRBJ2-1 and V is TRBV11-2; 8 nucleotides match TRBD2. Germline CDR1 and CDR2: SGHAT and FQNNGV. The length of the CDR3 is 16 residues. V trimming: 4 bases; J trimming: 12 bases; junction bases outside the gene matches: 17. The complete variable domain, with remaining parts taken from reference TRBV11-2 and TRBJ2-1, reads EAGVAQSPRYKIIEKRQSVAFWCNPISGHATLYWYQQILGQGPKLLIQFQNNGVVDDSQLPKDRFSAERLKGVDSTLKIQPAKLEDSAVYLCASSSPVAGGRGGQFFGPGTRLTVL.

The rearrangement uses TRBV9 and TRBJ1-4, with 10 bases identical to TRBD1. The germline V gene has CDR1 SGDLS and CDR2 YYNGEE. The CDR3 covers 14 residues. J was trimmed by 7 bases and V by 5 bases; bases with no gene match: 5. CDR3 loop: CASSTGTGAEKLFF. In nucleotides, the CDR3 is TGTGCCAGCAGTACCGGGACAGGGGCTGAAAAACTGTTTTTT.

V gene TRBV11-2 combines with J gene TRBJ2-5; 11 bases map to TRBD1. CDR1 and CDR2 from the germline V gene are SGHAT and FQNNGV. CDR3 length equals 14 residues. V dropped 7 bases and J dropped 5; count of bases not matched to a gene: 6. The CDR3 loop reads CASTGQGAGETQYF. CDR3 sequence (DNA): TGTGCCAGCACCGGACAGGGGGCCGGGGAGACCCAGTACTTC.

V gene TRBV19 combines with J gene TRBJ2-7; 10 bases match TRBD2. Trimming removed 3 bases from V and 2 bases from J; junction bases left unmatched: 10. There are 17 residues in the CDR3. Looked up from germline, CDR1 is LNHDA and CDR2 is SQIVND (reference sequence). The CDR3 nucleotides read TGTGCCAGTAGTATTGTAGGGGGACTAGCGACTCCCTACGAGCAGTACTTC. This sequence encodes CASSIVGGLATPYEQYF.

This chain uses TRBV4-2 with TRBJ2-1, with 8 bases aligning to TRBD1. CDR1 and CDR2 from the germline V gene are LGHNA and YNFKEQ. This CDR3 has 15 residues. Trimming at V came to 2 bases and at J to 5 bases, leaving 5 bases not matched to a gene. The CDR3 nucleotides read TGTGCCAGCAGCCAACGGACAGGGTGGGACAATGAGCAGTTCTTC. Amino acids: CASSQRTGWDNEQFF.

The chain employs TRBV6-2 or TRBV6-3 and TRBJ1-5, with D perhaps TRBD1 (6 bases). Trimming shortened V by 5 bases and J by 4 bases, and 12 bases separated the two germline ends. The CDR3 spans 14 residues. The germline V gene has CDR1 MNHEY and CDR2 SVGEGT. CDR3 region: CASSDGTLNQPQHF. The CDR3 DNA reads TGTGCCAGCAGTGACGGGACACTAAATCAGCCCCAGCATTTT.

The chain links TRBV18 to TRBJ2-2, with TRBD2 matching 8 bases. Germline assignment: CDR1 KGHSH and CDR2 LQKENI. V shed 3 bases and J 0 bases; nucleotides not matched to a gene: 3. The CDR3 sequence is 16 residues long. CDR3 DNA sequence: TGTGCCAGCTCACCTCGGGAGGGGACGAACACCGGGGAGCTGTTTTTT. Its protein product is CASSPREGTNTGELFF.

The chain employs TRBV21-1 and TRBJ2-7; TRBD2 is taken as the D call from the table, unchecked against the DNA. TRBV21-1 is recorded as a pseudogene. CDR3 length equals 15 residues. CDR3 amino acids: CASSRCGGPGYEQYF. In nucleotides, the CDR3 is TGTGCCAGCAGCAGGTGCGGGGGCCCGGGATACGAGCAGTACTTC.

V usage is TRBV11-3 and J usage is TRBJ2-7, with 8 positions matching TRBD1. The length of the CDR3 is 16 residues. Per the germline V gene, CDR1 is SGHNT and CDR2 is YENEEA. V lost 5 bases to trimming and J lost 4 bases; unmatched junction nucleotides: 13. The CDR3 here is CASSQGTGTGFYEQYF. The CDR3 DNA is TGTGCCAGCAGCCAAGGCACCGGGACAGGTTTTTACGAGCAGTACTTC.

Worth noting for this clone: The sample has other DNA sequences that encode this CDR3 too. This sequence joins TRBV4-3 and TRBJ2-7, with 7 bases aligning to TRBD2. Trimming at V came to 0 bases and at J to 0 bases, leaving 2 bases not matched to a gene. Germline CDR1 LGHNA, CDR2 YSLEER. CDR3 length: 15 residues. CDR3 nucleotides: TGCGCCAGCAGCCAAGATGGGGAGGGCTCCTACGAGCAGTACTTC. Protein sequence: CASSQDGEGSYEQYF.

The chain uses TRBV18 and TRBJ1-3; weak D call: TRBD1 (5 bases). Germline CDR1 KGHSH, CDR2 LQKENI. The CDR3 has 16 residues. V gave up 2 bases and J gave up 0 bases, with 11 bases separating them. CDR3 bases: TGTGCCAGCTCACCATCGACAGTATACTCTGGAAACACCATATATTTT. Its translation: CASSPSTVYSGNTIYF.

The rearrangement links TRBV18 to TRBJ1-2; D is undetermined. The CDR3 has 13 amino acids. Trimming shortened V by 2 bases and J by 8 bases, and 12 bases separated the two germline ends. The germline V gene encodes CDR1 KGHSH and CDR2 LQKENI. The CDR3 loop reads CASSPNYGEGYTF. CDR3 bases: TGTGCCAGCTCACCAAATTACGGGGAAGGCTACACCTTC.